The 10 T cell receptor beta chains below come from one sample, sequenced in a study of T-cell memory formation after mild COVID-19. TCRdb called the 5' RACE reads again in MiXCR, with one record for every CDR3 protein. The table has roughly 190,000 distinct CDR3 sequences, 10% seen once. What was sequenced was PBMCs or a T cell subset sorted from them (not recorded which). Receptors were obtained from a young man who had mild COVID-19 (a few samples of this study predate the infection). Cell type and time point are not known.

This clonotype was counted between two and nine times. CDR3 bases: TGTGCCAGCAGCTTCGGAGGGACAGTTAGCAATCAGCCCCAGCATTTT. It is translated as CASSFGGTVSNQPQHF. The gene calls are TRBV7-2 and TRBJ1-5, with 7 bases fitting TRBD1. The germline V gene encodes CDR1 SGHTA and CDR2 FQGNSA. Trimming at V came to 3 bases and at J to 0 bases, leaving 5 bases not matched to a gene. The CDR3 length is 16 residues. Full variable domain (outside the CDR3, taken from reference TRBV7-2 and TRBJ1-5): GAGVSQSPSNKVTEKGKDVELRCDPISGHTALYWYRQSLGQGLEFLIYFQGNSAPDKSGLPSDRFSAERTGGSVSTLTIQRTQQEDSAVYLCASSFGGTVSNQPQHFGDGTRLSIL.

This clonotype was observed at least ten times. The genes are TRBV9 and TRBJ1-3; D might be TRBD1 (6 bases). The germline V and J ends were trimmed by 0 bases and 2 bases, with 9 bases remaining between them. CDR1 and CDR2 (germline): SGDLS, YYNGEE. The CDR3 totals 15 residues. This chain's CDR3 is CASSVASGAGNTIYF. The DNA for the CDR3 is TGTGCCAGCAGCGTAGCGTCAGGGGCTGGAAACACCATATATTTT.

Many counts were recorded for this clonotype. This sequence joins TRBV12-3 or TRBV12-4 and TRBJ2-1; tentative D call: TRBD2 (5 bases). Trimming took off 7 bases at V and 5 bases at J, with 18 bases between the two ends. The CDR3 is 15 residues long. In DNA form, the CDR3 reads TGTGCCAGCACCCACTTGGACGGAGGAAACAATGAGCAGTTCTTC. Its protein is CASTHLDGGNNEQFF.

The CDR3 DNA sequence: TGTGCCAGCAGACGGGAGCGGGCTGGGGATACGCAGTATTTT. Protein product: CASRRERAGDTQYF. The chain has TRBV9 and TRBJ2-3; the D gene is possibly TRBD2 (6 bases). Germline V gene data show CDR1 as SGDLS and CDR2 as YYNGEE. Trimming left V 5 bases short and J 6 bases short, with 16 bases between. This CDR3 contains 14 residues.

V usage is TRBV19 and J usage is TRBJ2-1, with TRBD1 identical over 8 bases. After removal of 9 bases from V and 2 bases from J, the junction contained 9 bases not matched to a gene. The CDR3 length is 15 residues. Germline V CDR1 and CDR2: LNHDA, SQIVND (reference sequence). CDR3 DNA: TGTGCCAGCCAAGACAGGGGAAGAACCTACAATGAGCAGTTCTTC. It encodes CASQDRGRTYNEQFF.

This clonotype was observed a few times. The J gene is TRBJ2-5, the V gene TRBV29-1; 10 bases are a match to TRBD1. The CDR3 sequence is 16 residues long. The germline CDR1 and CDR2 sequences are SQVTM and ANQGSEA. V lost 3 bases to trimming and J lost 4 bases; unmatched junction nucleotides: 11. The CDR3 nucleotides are TGCAGCGTTGACGGAGGGACAGGGGACGTTCGAGAGACCCAGTACTTC. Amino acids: CSVDGGTGDVRETQYF.

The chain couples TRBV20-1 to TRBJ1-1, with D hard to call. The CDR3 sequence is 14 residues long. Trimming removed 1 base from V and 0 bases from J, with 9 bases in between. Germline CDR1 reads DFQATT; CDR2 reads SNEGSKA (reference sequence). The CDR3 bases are TGCAGTGCTAGAGCGGGGAGGATGAACACTGAAGCTTTCTTT. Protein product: CSARAGRMNTEAFF.

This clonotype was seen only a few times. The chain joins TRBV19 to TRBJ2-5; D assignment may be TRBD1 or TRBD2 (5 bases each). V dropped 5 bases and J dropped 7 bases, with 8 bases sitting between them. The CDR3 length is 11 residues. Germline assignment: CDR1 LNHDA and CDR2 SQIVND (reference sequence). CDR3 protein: CASSSGATQYF. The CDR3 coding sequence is TGTGCCAGTAGTTCCGGGGCGACCCAGTACTTC.

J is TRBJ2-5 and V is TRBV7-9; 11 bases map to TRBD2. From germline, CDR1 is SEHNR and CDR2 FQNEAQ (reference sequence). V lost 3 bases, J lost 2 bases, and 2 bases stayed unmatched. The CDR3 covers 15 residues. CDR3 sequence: CASSLSSGGQETQYF. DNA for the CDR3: TGTGCCAGCAGCTTGTCTAGCGGGGGGCAAGAGACCCAGTACTTC. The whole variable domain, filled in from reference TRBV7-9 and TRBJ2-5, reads DTGVSQNPRHKITKRGQNVTFRCDPISEHNRLYWYRQTLGQGPEFLTYFQNEAQLEKSRLLSDRFSAERPKGSFSTLEIQRTEQGDSAMYLCASSLSSGGQETQYFGPGTRLLVL.

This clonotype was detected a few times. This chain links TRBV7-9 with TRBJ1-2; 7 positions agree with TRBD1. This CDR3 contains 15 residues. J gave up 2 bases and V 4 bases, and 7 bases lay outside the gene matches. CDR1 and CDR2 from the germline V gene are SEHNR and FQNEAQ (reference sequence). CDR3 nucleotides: TGTGCCAGCAGCTCAGGGGGTAGTTCCAACTATGGCTACACCTTC. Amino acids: CASSSGGSSNYGYTF.